This entry lists 26 T cell receptor beta chains sequenced from one sample in a study of blood T cell repertoires in COVID-19. Sequencing used immunoSEQ multiplex PCR; TCRdb keeps in-frame clones, though not all of them. The data contain some 90,000 clones, approximately 84% of them singletons. The sequenced material came from peripheral blood. The receptors were sampled from a man between 60 and 75 years old with acute or convalescent COVID-19.

This sequence joins TRBV11-2 and TRBJ2-5, with 7 bases fitting TRBD1. V shed 0 bases, J shed 4 bases, and the junction held 11 bases outside the gene matches. Per the germline V gene, CDR1 is SGHAT and CDR2 is FQNNGV. The CDR3 sequence is 17 residues long. CDR3 nucleotides: TGTGCCAGCAGCTTAGATGAGGGGGCTACCTATCGAGAGACCCAGTACTTC. Translation: CASSLDEGATYRETQYF.

The chain joins TRBV7-9 to TRBJ1-1; tentatively, D is TRBD1 (5 bases). CDR1 is SEHNR, CDR2 FQNEAQ, per germline (reference sequence). The CDR3 spans 15 residues. Trimming took 5 bases from V and 0 from J, leaving 13 bases between them. DNA of the CDR3: TGTGCCAGCAGCCCAAGGACATACATGAACACTGAAGCTTTCTTT. Encoded protein: CASSPRTYMNTEAFF.

The chain has TRBV7-2 and TRBJ2-1, with a weak D call TRBD2 (6 bases). This CDR3 region has 14 residues. Germline V CDR1 and CDR2: SGHTA, FQGNSA. The V end lost 1 base, the J end lost 5 bases, and 9 bases lay between the germline ends. CDR3 coding DNA: TGTGCCAGCAGCTTAGTATCGGGGGACAATGAGCAGTTCTTC. This codes for CASSLVSGDNEQFF.

CDR3: CASSSGLAGGTDTQYF. The CDR3 DNA sequence: TGTGCCAGCAGCTCCGGACTAGCGGGGGGGACAGATACGCAGTATTTT. The genes are TRBV7-2 and TRBJ2-3; 15 bases map to TRBD2. With V trimmed by 4 bases and J by 3 bases, 2 bases remained unmatched. Germline CDR1 reads SGHTA; CDR2 reads FQGNSA. There are 16 residues in the CDR3.

The chain combines TRBV28 with TRBJ1-6, with 8 nucleotides matching TRBD1. Germline CDR1 MDHEN, CDR2 SYDVKM. This CDR3 is built from 15 residues. V shed 5 bases and J 4 bases; nucleotides not matched to a gene: 4. The CDR3 DNA follows: TGTGCCAGCAGTCTGGGGACAGGATATAATTCACCCCTCCACTTT. It translates to CASSLGTGYNSPLHF.

The rearrangement joins TRBV7-2 to TRBJ2-1, with 7 nucleotides matching TRBD1. V trimming: 6 bases; J trimming: 5 bases; junction bases outside the gene matches: 4. The CDR3 runs 13 residues. Germline V gene lookup returns CDR1 SGHTA and CDR2 FQGNSA. CDR3 residues: CASRQDRDNEQFF. DNA of the CDR3: TGTGCCAGCAGACAAGACAGGGACAATGAGCAGTTCTTC.

This sequence joins TRBV28 and TRBJ1-2, with a tentative D call TRBD1 (5 bases). The germline CDR1 and CDR2 sequences are MDHEN and SYDVKM. The CDR3 runs 22 residues. Between the trimmed V and J ends, which lost 3 bases and 2 bases, there was a span of 34 bases. CDR3 amino acids: CASSFLIVPYRRVPTSNYGYTF. The CDR3 DNA reads as TGTGCCAGCAGTTTCCTCATCGTACCGTACAGGCGTGTACCGACTTCGAACTATGGCTACACCTTC.

The chain combines TRBV3-1 (or the pseudogene TRBV3-2) with TRBJ2-1; TRBD2 matches 7 bases. The V gene end was trimmed by 4 bases and the J gene end by 2 bases; junction bases not matched to a gene: 5. Germline CDR1 LGHDT, CDR2 YNNKEL (reference sequence). There are 15 residues in the CDR3. The CDR3 DNA is TGTGCCAGCAGCCGCAGTAGCGGGCCCTACAATGAGCAGTTCTTC. Its protein is CASSRSSGPYNEQFF.

V is TRBV28 and J is TRBJ2-4; 7 bases map to TRBD2. The germline CDR1 and CDR2 sequences are MDHEN and SYDVKM. V lost 8 bases to trimming and J lost 0 bases; unmatched junction nucleotides: 7. The CDR3 consists of 15 residues. CDR3 nucleotides: TGTGCCAGCTCTGCTAGCGGAATAGCCAAAAACATTCAGTACTTC. Amino acid sequence: CASSASGIAKNIQYF.

The chain employs TRBV5-4 and TRBJ2-1, with 8 bases aligning to TRBD2. V was pared by 3 bases and J by 3 bases, with 8 bases of the junction left unmatched. The CDR3 is 16 residues long. Germline lookup yields CDR1 SGHNT and CDR2 YYREEE (reference sequence). CDR3 sequence: CASSYYGGAVYNEQFF. The CDR3 DNA follows: TGTGCCAGCAGCTATTACGGGGGGGCAGTCTACAATGAGCAGTTCTTC.

This rearrangement joins TRBV9 to TRBJ2-3; unclear D gene. V lost 0 bases to trimming and J lost 5 bases, with 4 bases between them. This CDR3 is built from 12 residues. Germline values: CDR1 SGDLS, CDR2 YYNGEE. In DNA, the CDR3 is TGTGCCAGCAGCGTAGACAGAGATACGCAGTATTTT. Translating gives CASSVDRDTQYF.

This chain joins TRBV7-9 and TRBJ1-2; tentatively, D is TRBD1 (5 bases). The V gene lost 4 bases and the J gene lost 0 bases, with 9 bases spanning the gap. This CDR3 comprises 14 residues. Germline V gives CDR1 SEHNR, CDR2 FQNEAQ (reference sequence). The CDR3 sequence is CASSSTAANYGYTF. CDR3 nucleotide sequence: TGTGCCAGCAGCTCGACAGCTGCTAACTATGGCTACACCTTC.

The chain employs TRBV14 and TRBJ2-7; TRBD2 agrees at 8 bases. CDR3 length: 15 residues. CDR1 and CDR2 from the germline V gene are SGHDN and FVKESK. Losses at the gene ends were 4 bases for V and 3 bases for J; bases not matched to a gene: 8. CDR3 coding DNA: TGTGCCAGCAGCCCCCTTAGCGGGGCTGGCTACGAGCAGTACTTC. Encoded protein: CASSPLSGAGYEQYF.

The chain uses TRBV28 and TRBJ1-5; D is perhaps TRBD1 (5 bases). Germline-derived CDR1 and CDR2 are MDHEN and SYDVKM. V shed 2 bases and J shed 5 bases, with 10 bases lying between them. This CDR3 has 14 residues. CDR3 DNA: TGTGCCAGCAGTTTAATGGGGGGGGATCAGCCCCAGCATTTT. It specifies CASSLMGGDQPQHF.

The gene calls are TRBV27 and TRBJ2-5; TRBD1 agrees at 8 bases. Germline CDR1 and CDR2: MNHEY and SMNVEV (reference sequence). V was clipped by 3 bases and J by 2 bases; unmatched bases: 5. The CDR3 extends over 15 amino acids. The CDR3 reads CASSFGQGAQETQYF. In DNA, the CDR3 is TGTGCCAGCAGTTTCGGCCAGGGGGCTCAAGAGACCCAGTACTTC.

V and J are TRBV30 and TRBJ2-3; TRBD2 aligns across 11 bases. The V gene's germline CDR1 is GTSNPN and CDR2 SVGIG (reference sequence). V was pared by 4 bases and J by 8 bases, with 2 bases of the junction left unmatched. The CDR3 is 12 residues long. CDR3 nucleotides: TGTGCCTGGACCGGGACTAGCGGTACGCAGTATTTT. It codes for CAWTGTSGTQYF.

Only a few counts were recorded for this clone. The V gene is TRBV4-1, the J gene TRBJ2-7; 8 bases line up with TRBD1. The CDR3 has 16 residues. CDR1 and CDR2 (germline): MGHRA, YSYEKL. V dropped 2 bases and J dropped 5; count of bases not matched to a gene: 11. The CDR3: CASSQRSGTGPNEQYF. CDR3 nucleotide sequence: TGCGCCAGCAGCCAAAGATCCGGGACAGGCCCTAACGAGCAGTACTTC.

The CDR3 DNA follows: TGTGCTAGTGGTTTCGGCACCGGGGAGCTGTTTTTT. Protein product: CASGFGTGELFF. The V and J genes are TRBV12-5 and TRBJ2-2; D is uncertain. The CDR3 runs 12 residues. The germline gives CDR1 LGHNT, CDR2 FRNRAP. The ends were cut back, 3 bases at V and 4 bases at J, with 3 bases in the middle.

The V call is TRBV2, the J call TRBJ1-2; 10 nucleotides align to TRBD1. The CDR3 sequence is 14 residues long. The V gene's germline CDR1 is SNHLY and CDR2 FYNNEI. J lost 8 bases, V lost 6 bases, and 9 bases had no gene match. CDR3 nucleotide sequence: TGTGCCAGCAGCAGCCGGGACAGGGGAGTAGGCTACACCTTC. This translates into CASSSRDRGVGYTF.

V and J are TRBV2 and TRBJ1-5; D may be TRBD1 (5 bases). From germline, CDR1 is SNHLY and CDR2 FYNNEI. The ends were cut back, 8 bases at V and 4 bases at J, with 12 bases in the middle. The CDR3 consists of 13 residues. The CDR3 DNA reads TGTGCCAGCCTTAAGGACAATAATCAGCCCCAGCATTTT. Encoded protein: CASLKDNNQPQHF. The variable domain in full, completed from reference TRBV2 and TRBJ1-5, reads EPEVTQTPSHQVTQMGQEVILRCVPISNHLYFYWYRQILGQKVEFLVSFYNNEISEKSEIFDDQFSVERPDGSNFTLKIRSTKLEDSAMYFCASLKDNNQPQHFGDGTRLSIL.

The genes are TRBV4-3 and TRBJ2-7; 7 bases fit TRBD2. Germline lookup yields CDR1 LGHNA and CDR2 YSLEER. V lost 0 bases, J lost 3 bases, and 5 bases stayed unmatched. The CDR3 has 15 amino acids. The DNA of the CDR3 is TGCGCCAGCAGCCAAGAGGCCGGGGGGTTCTACGAGCAGTACTTC. It translates to CASSQEAGGFYEQYF.

This clone appeared once. This rearrangement joins TRBV2 to TRBJ2-6; TRBD1 aligns across 7 bases. V dropped 1 base and J dropped 3; count of bases not matched to a gene: 0. CDR3 length: 15 residues. Per the germline V gene, CDR1 is SNHLY and CDR2 is FYNNEI. CDR3 DNA: TGTGCCAGCAGTGAAGACAGGGGTGGGGCCAACGTCCTGACTTTC. Its translation is CASSEDRGGANVLTF.

The chain is built from TRBV9 and TRBJ2-4; 7 bases line up with TRBD2. The CDR3 sequence is 15 residues long. Unmatched junction bases numbered 7, after V lost 0 bases and J lost 7 bases. CDR1 is SGDLS and CDR2 is YYNGEE in the germline V gene. The CDR3 sequence is CASSVGEGRGNIQYF. In DNA, the CDR3 is TGTGCCAGCAGCGTAGGGGAGGGGCGGGGGAACATTCAGTACTTC.

The V call is TRBV15, the J call TRBJ1-5; 8 positions match TRBD1. The CDR3 spans 18 residues. Germline values: CDR1 LNHNV, CDR2 YYDKDF (reference sequence). Unmatched junction bases numbered 8, after V lost 1 base and J lost 0 bases. CDR3 DNA sequence: TGTGCCACCAGCAGAGTCGGACAGGGAGAATATAGCAATCAGCCCCAGCATTTT. Its translation: CATSRVGQGEYSNQPQHF.

V is TRBV9 and J is TRBJ2-2, with D unresolved. CDR3 length: 17 amino acids. Germline V CDR1 and CDR2: SGDLS, YYNGEE. V gave up 1 base and J gave up 5 bases, with 18 bases separating them. The CDR3 nucleotides read TGTGCCAGCAGCGTAAGTGACGGGTTTTGGTGGACCGGGGAGCTGTTTTTT. This gives the protein CASSVSDGFWWTGELFF.

The chain combines TRBV18 with TRBJ2-7; 10 bases line up with TRBD1. The germline V gene has CDR1 KGHSH and CDR2 LQKENI. This CDR3 has 14 amino acids. V trimming: 3 bases; J trimming: 3 bases; junction bases outside the gene matches: 2. As DNA, the CDR3 is TGTGCCAGCTCACCGGACAGGGGGGACTACGAGCAGTACTTC. The encoded protein is CASSPDRGDYEQYF.